These T cell receptor beta chains were read from a single sample in a study of T cell responses to AZD1222 COVID-19 vaccine. The assay was immunoSEQ multiplex PCR, and TCRdb's table has in-frame clones only and misses some. The table has about 39,000 clones, around 90% seen once. The specimen comprised peripheral blood, sampled 28 days after the second dose of the MenACWY control vaccine. The receptors were sampled from an adult who received the MenACWY meningococcal vaccine as a control. Both conserved end residues are part of each CDR3. A D gene is named only where the DNA matches it firmly. Clone size is not always given. Where it is, it says once, few, many or a class for expanded clones.

d_gene: NA
v_gene: TRBV7-3
j_gene: TRBJ2-3
abundance: NA
CDR3nt: TGTGCCAGCAGCCCTGATACTAGCACAGATACGCAGTATTTT
CDR3aa: CASSPDTSTDTQYF

d_gene: NA
v_gene: TRBV28
j_gene: TRBJ2-2
abundance: NA
CDR3nt: TGTGCCAGCAGTTTAACCTACCGAGCCGGGGAGCTGTTTTTT
CDR3aa: CASSLTYRAGELFF

d_gene: NA
v_gene: TRBV18
j_gene: TRBJ1-3
abundance: NA
CDR3nt: TGTGCCAGCTCACCACCGTTGGCTCGGAAAAACACCATATATTTT
CDR3aa: CASSPPLARKNTIYF

d_gene: NA
v_gene: TRBV3-1/TRBV3-2
j_gene: TRBJ1-5
abundance: NA
CDR3nt: TGTGCCAGCAGCCTCGGCAGAACCCAGGCCCAGCATTTT
CDR3aa: CASSLGRTQAQHF

d_gene: NA
v_gene: TRBV7-9
j_gene: TRBJ2-7
abundance: NA
CDR3nt: TGTGCCAGCAGCTTCAGACAGGAGATCTCCGAGCAGTACTTC
CDR3aa: CASSFRQEISEQYF

d_gene: NA
v_gene: TRBV19
j_gene: TRBJ1-6
abundance: NA
CDR3nt: TGTGCCACTGCAAGAATCTATAATTCACCCCTCCACTTT
CDR3aa: CATARIYNSPLHF

d_gene: NA
v_gene: TRBV5-1
j_gene: TRBJ2-5
abundance: NA
CDR3nt: TGCGCCAGCAGCCCCGGGACACCCCCAGGGGAGACCCAGTACTTC
CDR3aa: CASSPGTPPGETQYF

d_gene: NA
v_gene: TRBV4-2
j_gene: TRBJ1-4
abundance: NA
CDR3nt: TGTGCCAGCAGGGGTGGAGAGCTTGCAACTAATGAAAAACTGTTTTTT
CDR3aa: CASRGGELATNEKLFF

d_gene: TRBD2
v_gene: TRBV28
j_gene: TRBJ2-3
abundance: NA
CDR3nt: TGTGCCAGCAGTACCCGACTAGCGGATACGCAGTATTTT
CDR3aa: CASSTRLADTQYF

d_gene: NA
v_gene: TRBV11-3
j_gene: TRBJ1-1
abundance: NA
CDR3nt: TGTGCCAGCAGCCCGGGCGAGTCCATGAACACTGAAGCTTTCTTT
CDR3aa: CASSPGESMNTEAFF

d_gene: NA
v_gene: TRBV5-4
j_gene: TRBJ1-1
abundance: few
CDR3nt: TGTGCCAGCAGCTCGGGACCCTATCGGGACGCTTTCTTT
CDR3aa: CASSSGPYRDAFF

d_gene: NA
v_gene: TRBV4-2
j_gene: TRBJ1-3
abundance: NA
CDR3nt: TGTGCCAGCAGCCAAGACAGGGTCGGAAACACCATATATTTT
CDR3aa: CASSQDRVGNTIYF

d_gene: NA
v_gene: TRBV5-1
j_gene: TRBJ2-7
abundance: few
CDR3nt: TGCGCCAGCAGCTCGGGACTGTCCTACGAGCAGTACTTC
CDR3aa: CASSSGLSYEQYF

d_gene: NA
v_gene: TRBV7-8
j_gene: TRBJ1-6
abundance: NA
CDR3nt: TGTGCCAGCAGCTCAAAAGGGGGGTATAATTCACCCCTCCACTTT
CDR3aa: CASSSKGGYNSPLHF

d_gene: NA
v_gene: TRBV2
j_gene: TRBJ2-1
abundance: NA
CDR3nt: TGTGCCAGCAGTCTCTCCGGGACTGGGTGGGATGAGCAGTTCTTC
CDR3aa: CASSLSGTGWDEQFF

d_gene: NA
v_gene: TRBV28
j_gene: TRBJ1-1
abundance: NA
CDR3nt: TGTGCCAGCAGTTCCTTCGGTTTGGCCGAGAACACTGAAGCTTTCTTT
CDR3aa: CASSSFGLAENTEAFF

d_gene: NA
v_gene: TRBV4-1
j_gene: TRBJ2-4
abundance: once
CDR3nt: TGCGCCAGCAGCCAGCTTAGAGGGGGGACAAGGCACATTCAGTACTTC
CDR3aa: CASSQLRGGTRHIQYF

d_gene: NA
v_gene: TRBV10-2
j_gene: TRBJ1-6
abundance: NA
CDR3nt: TGCGCCACTTCGGGGGGTGTATATAATTCACCCCTCCACTTT
CDR3aa: CATSGGVYNSPLHF

d_gene: NA
v_gene: TRBV12-5
j_gene: TRBJ2-7
abundance: NA
CDR3nt: TGTGCTAGTGGTGGACCACCGGGTTACGAGCAGTACTTC
CDR3aa: CASGGPPGYEQYF

d_gene: NA
v_gene: TRBV6-5
j_gene: TRBJ1-1
abundance: NA
CDR3nt: TGTGCCAGCAGTTACGACAGGAGGACGAACACTGAAGCTTTCTTT
CDR3aa: CASSYDRRTNTEAFF

d_gene: TRBD2
v_gene: TRBV3-1/TRBV3-2
j_gene: TRBJ2-7
abundance: NA
CDR3nt: TGTGCCAGCAGCCGACTAGCGGGAGTCAGAAACGAGCAGTACTTC
CDR3aa: CASSRLAGVRNEQYF

d_gene: NA
v_gene: TRBV19
j_gene: TRBJ2-5
abundance: NA
CDR3nt: TGTGCCAGTAGTATAGATCTTCGGAGAAGGCCGGAGACCCAGTACTTC
CDR3aa: CASSIDLRRRPETQYF

d_gene: NA
v_gene: TRBV6-5
j_gene: TRBJ2-7
abundance: NA
CDR3nt: TGTGCCAGCAGTTACTCGAAAGCGGGTGATTCCTACGAGCAGTACTTC
CDR3aa: CASSYSKAGDSYEQYF

d_gene: NA
v_gene: TRBV7-9
j_gene: TRBJ2-7
abundance: NA
CDR3nt: TGTGCCAGCAGCTCCGTGGACGAGCAGTACTTC
CDR3aa: CASSSVDEQYF

d_gene: TRBD2
v_gene: TRBV27
j_gene: TRBJ2-1
abundance: NA
CDR3nt: TGTGCCAGCAGCGCAACACGGACTAGCGGGACGTTCTCCTACAATGAGCAGTTCTTC
CDR3aa: CASSATRTSGTFSYNEQFF

d_gene: NA
v_gene: TRBV28
j_gene: TRBJ2-7
abundance: NA
CDR3nt: TGTGCCAGCAGTTTATATGGCTACGAGCAGTACTTC
CDR3aa: CASSLYGYEQYF

d_gene: NA
v_gene: TRBV5-4
j_gene: TRBJ1-1
abundance: NA
CDR3nt: TGTGCTACCCAAGGGTTGGCTGAAGCTTTCTTT
CDR3aa: CATQGLAEAFF

d_gene: NA
v_gene: TRBV18
j_gene: TRBJ2-5
abundance: NA
CDR3nt: TGTGCCAGCTCACCCGGTTGGGCTCGGGAGACCCAGTACTTC
CDR3aa: CASSPGWARETQYF

d_gene: NA
v_gene: TRBV9
j_gene: TRBJ1-2
abundance: NA
CDR3nt: TGTGCCAGCAATCGGGACACCACAAACTATGGCTACACCTTC
CDR3aa: CASNRDTTNYGYTF

d_gene: TRBD2
v_gene: TRBV9
j_gene: TRBJ2-3
abundance: NA
CDR3nt: TGTGCCAGCAGCGTACTAGGGGAGGGCCTTGGCACAGATACGCAGTATTTT
CDR3aa: CASSVLGEGLGTDTQYF

d_gene: NA
v_gene: TRBV5-5
j_gene: TRBJ1-3
abundance: NA
CDR3nt: TGTGCCAGCAGCCCGCTGGCGGTTTTTGGAAACACCATATATTTT
CDR3aa: CASSPLAVFGNTIYF

d_gene: TRBD2
v_gene: TRBV5-1
j_gene: TRBJ2-3
abundance: NA
CDR3nt: TGCGCCAGCAGCTTTGGACTAGCGAAGAGCACAGATACGCAGTATTTT
CDR3aa: CASSFGLAKSTDTQYF

d_gene: NA
v_gene: TRBV28
j_gene: TRBJ2-2
abundance: NA
CDR3nt: TGTGCCAGCAGTTTCCGACAGAACACCGGGGAGCTGTTTTTT
CDR3aa: CASSFRQNTGELFF

d_gene: NA
v_gene: TRBV30
j_gene: TRBJ1-1
abundance: NA
CDR3nt: TGTGCCTGGAGTGCAGACATGAACACTGAAGCTTTCTTT
CDR3aa: CAWSADMNTEAFF

d_gene: TRBD1
v_gene: TRBV19
j_gene: TRBJ1-1
abundance: once
CDR3nt: TGTGCCAGTAGTTTAGGGACAGGATTGAACACTGAAGCTTTCTTT
CDR3aa: CASSLGTGLNTEAFF

d_gene: NA
v_gene: TRBV6-1
j_gene: TRBJ1-5
abundance: NA
CDR3nt: TGTGCCAGCAGTGCCCGGTCGTGGGGGATCAATCAGCCCCAGCATTTT
CDR3aa: CASSARSWGINQPQHF

d_gene: NA
v_gene: TRBV28
j_gene: TRBJ2-7
abundance: NA
CDR3nt: TGTGCCAGCAGTTTATTCGGTAGCGGTCCTGATATCCCCTACGAGCAGTACTTC
CDR3aa: CASSLFGSGPDIPYEQYF

d_gene: NA
v_gene: TRBV27
j_gene: TRBJ1-6
abundance: NA
CDR3nt: TGTGCCAGCAGTTTATCCATTCAGGGCATCAATTCACCCCTCCACTTT
CDR3aa: CASSLSIQGINSPLHF

d_gene: TRBD1
v_gene: TRBV11-2
j_gene: TRBJ2-2
abundance: NA
CDR3nt: TGTGCCAGCAGCCCAGGACAGGGACGGGCCGGGGAGCTGTTTTTT
CDR3aa: CASSPGQGRAGELFF

d_gene: TRBD1
v_gene: TRBV24-1
j_gene: TRBJ2-3
abundance: once
CDR3nt: TGTGCCACCAGCAACCGGGACAGGGGTAAAGATACGCAGTATTTT
CDR3aa: CATSNRDRGKDTQYF

d_gene: NA
v_gene: TRBV5-1
j_gene: TRBJ2-1
abundance: NA
CDR3nt: TGCGCCAGCAGCTTGGCCGATACAGGGCAGTTCTTC
CDR3aa: CASSLADTGQFF

d_gene: NA
v_gene: TRBV6-5
j_gene: TRBJ1-6
abundance: once
CDR3nt: TGTGCCAGCAGTTACTTCGGGACACCCTATAATTCACCCCTCCACTTT
CDR3aa: CASSYFGTPYNSPLHF

d_gene: NA
v_gene: TRBV3-1/TRBV3-2
j_gene: TRBJ1-2
abundance: NA
CDR3nt: TGTGCCAGCAGCCAAGATTTGGACCGAAGTCGGTATGGCTACACCTTC
CDR3aa: CASSQDLDRSRYGYTF

d_gene: NA
v_gene: TRBV5-1
j_gene: TRBJ2-3
abundance: NA
CDR3nt: TGCGCCAGCAGCTTGCCCCTGGGGGTGGCAGATACGCAGTATTTT
CDR3aa: CASSLPLGVADTQYF

d_gene: TRBD1
v_gene: TRBV18
j_gene: TRBJ1-1
abundance: once
CDR3nt: TGTGCCGGACGACAGGGTATGAACACTGAAGCTTTCTTT
CDR3aa: CAGRQGMNTEAFF

d_gene: NA
v_gene: TRBV19
j_gene: TRBJ2-2
abundance: NA
CDR3nt: TGTGCCAGTAGTATACTATCAATGGGTGTAACAGGTTCAACCGGGGAGCTGTTTTTT
CDR3aa: CASSILSMGVTGSTGELFF

d_gene: NA
v_gene: TRBV28
j_gene: TRBJ2-5
abundance: NA
CDR3nt: TGTGCCAGCTCATCCGGGTCTCCTATGTACCAAGAGACCCAGTACTTC
CDR3aa: CASSSGSPMYQETQYF

d_gene: TRBD2
v_gene: TRBV27
j_gene: TRBJ2-7
abundance: NA
CDR3nt: TGTGCCAGCAGTTCCCCCTTGCGGGGAGGGAGAGAGCAGTACTTC
CDR3aa: CASSSPLRGGREQYF

d_gene: NA
v_gene: TRBV9
j_gene: TRBJ2-3
abundance: NA
CDR3nt: TGTGCCAGCAGCGTTTCGAGCGGGCATTATTCCCCGGGGGATACGCAGTATTTT
CDR3aa: CASSVSSGHYSPGDTQYF

d_gene: NA
v_gene: TRBV6-5
j_gene: TRBJ1-1
abundance: NA
CDR3nt: TGTGCCAGCAGTTACCCGGGGGGGGCGAACACTGAAGCTTTCTTT
CDR3aa: CASSYPGGANTEAFF

d_gene: NA
v_gene: TRBV24-1
j_gene: TRBJ1-5
abundance: NA
CDR3nt: TGTGCCACCAGCCCACAGGGAGGACAGCCCCAGCATTTT
CDR3aa: CATSPQGGQPQHF

d_gene: NA
v_gene: TRBV12-3/TRBV12-4
j_gene: TRBJ2-5
abundance: once
CDR3nt: TGTGCCAGCGGGGGCGGGGTCCGGGAGACCCAGTACTTC
CDR3aa: CASGGGVRETQYF